Below are 32 T cell receptor beta chains sequenced from a single sample in a study of blood T cell repertoires in COVID-19 (dated by TCRdb to the early 2020s). Library preparation employed the immunoSEQ multiplex PCR assay. Sourced from immuneACCESS, this table was stored by TCRdb with only in-frame sequences that have V and J called. A share of the clones is absent; for the studies checked, an unresolved V gene accounts for under half, and the remainder has no known explanation. This sample comprises fewer than 350,000 clones, about 87% of them detected only once. The ten largest clones represent around 7.8% of the sample. Sequencing input: peripheral blood. These receptors came from a woman between 50 and 59 years old who had recovered from COVID-19.

The J gene is TRBJ2-7, the V gene TRBV7-2; 13 bases agree with TRBD2. V lost 3 bases to trimming and J lost 7 bases; unmatched junction nucleotides: 9. Germline-derived CDR1 and CDR2 are SGHTA and FQGNSA. The CDR3 has 16 amino acids. CDR3 region: CASSFSTSGGAGEQYF. The CDR3 coding sequence is TGTGCCAGCAGCTTCTCCACTAGCGGGGGGGCGGGAGAGCAGTACTTC.

The chain joins TRBV10-3 to TRBJ2-5, with a weak D call TRBD2 (5 bases). The germline V and J ends were trimmed by 3 bases and 1 base, with 15 bases remaining between them. The CDR3 is 16 amino acids. Germline loops: CDR1 ENHRY, CDR2 SYGVKD. For the CDR3, the DNA is TGTGCCATCAGTGATGGACGGGGATCAGGCCAAGAGACCCAGTACTTC. Protein: CAISDGRGSGQETQYF.

This rearrangement joins TRBV6-5 to TRBJ2-7, with D perhaps TRBD1 (6 bases). V was trimmed by 4 bases and J by 0 bases, leaving 10 bases between them. From germline, CDR1 is MNHEY and CDR2 SVGAGI. This CDR3 contains 14 residues. The CDR3 spells CASSSDRSSYEQYF. The CDR3 region has the DNA TGTGCCAGCAGTTCCGACAGGAGCTCCTACGAGCAGTACTTC.

The J gene is TRBJ2-2, the V gene TRBV5-5, with D possibly being TRBD1 (6 bases). V shed 3 bases and J shed 4 bases, with 10 bases lying between them. The germline gives CDR1 SGHKS, CDR2 YYEKEE (reference sequence). The CDR3 length is 14 residues. The CDR3 region is CASSWDILTGELFF. The CDR3 DNA reads as TGTGCCAGCAGCTGGGACATTCTCACCGGGGAGCTGTTTTTT.

This rearrangement joins TRBV29-1 to TRBJ1-1; D possibly corresponds to TRBD1 (6 bases). The germline gives CDR1 SQVTM, CDR2 ANQGSEA. The CDR3 consists of 13 residues. Trimming stripped 6 bases from V and 4 bases from J, with 15 bases between. The DNA for the CDR3 is TGCAGCGTGGTGCTAGGACAGTCCACTGAAGCTTTCTTT. It encodes CSVVLGQSTEAFF.

This clone was counted between two and nine times. The chain has TRBV6-2 or TRBV6-3 and TRBJ1-2, with a weak D call TRBD1 (6 bases). Trimming took 3 bases from V and 8 from J, leaving 13 bases between them. The CDR3 is 13 residues long. Germline lookup yields CDR1 MNHEY and CDR2 SVGEGT. The CDR3 protein is CASSYRQARGYTF. Written as DNA, the CDR3 is TGTGCCAGCAGTTATCGACAGGCGCGGGGCTACACCTTC.

The chain recombines TRBV5-8 with TRBJ2-3; a weak D match, TRBD1 (5 bases). Germline V gene data show CDR1 as SGHTS and CDR2 as YDEGEE. The V end lost 0 bases, the J end lost 0 bases, and 8 bases lay between the germline ends. This CDR3 has 15 residues. The CDR3 is CASSLVTASTDTQYF. The CDR3 DNA reads as TGTGCCAGCAGCTTGGTGACAGCTAGCACAGATACGCAGTATTTT.

This sequence joins TRBV14 and TRBJ1-3, with D unresolved. With 5 bases removed from V and 4 bases from J, the gap between germline ends came to 15 bases. From germline, CDR1 is SGHDN and CDR2 FVKESK. The CDR3 spans 15 residues. CDR3 protein: CASSFRTFVGNTIYF. CDR3 nucleotides: TGTGCCAGCAGCTTCAGAACCTTTGTAGGAAACACCATATATTTT.

In DNA, the CDR3 is TGTGCCAGCAGCTCGTGGACAGCACCCGGAGAGGAGACCCAGTACTTC. Amino acids: CASSSWTAPGEETQYF. The J gene is TRBJ2-5, the V gene TRBV7-9; maybe TRBD1 (6 bases). Looked up from germline, CDR1 is SEHNR and CDR2 is FQNEAQ (reference sequence). The CDR3 extends over 16 amino acids. V was trimmed by 4 bases and J by 5 bases, leaving 20 bases between them.

This chain links TRBV19 with TRBJ1-5; 7 bases map to TRBD1. The CDR3 sequence is 13 residues long. Germline CDR1 LNHDA, CDR2 SQIVND (reference sequence). V was pared by 4 bases and J by 4 bases, with 1 base of the junction left unmatched. In DNA, the CDR3 is TGTGCCAGTAGTAAGGGGGCTAATCAGCCCCAGCATTTT. This gives the protein CASSKGANQPQHF.

The gene calls are TRBV10-1 and TRBJ2-5; D possibly corresponds to TRBD2 (7 bases). The germline V and J ends were trimmed by 4 bases and 3 bases, with 21 bases remaining between them. Germline V gene data show CDR1 as WNHNN and CDR2 as SYGVQD (reference sequence). The CDR3 is 17 residues long. CDR3 region: CASSAAPGGNRKETQYF. DNA of the CDR3: TGCGCCAGCAGTGCGGCCCCGGGGGGCAACCGAAAAGAGACCCAGTACTTC.

The chain joins TRBV4-1 to TRBJ1-1; D is ambiguous. CDR1 is MGHRA, CDR2 YSYEKL, per germline. The germline V and J ends were trimmed by 1 base and 0 bases, with 6 bases remaining between them. CDR3 length equals 14 residues. CDR3 nucleotide sequence: TGCGCCAGCAGCCAAGGCAGGCTGAACACTGAAGCTTTCTTT. Its protein product is CASSQGRLNTEAFF.

The chain carries TRBV7-9 and TRBJ2-2; D possibly corresponds to TRBD2 (6 bases). The V end lost 0 bases, the J end lost 6 bases, and 14 bases lay between the germline ends. The CDR3 loop spans 16 amino acids. CDR1 SEHNR and CDR2 FQNEAQ come from the germline V gene (reference sequence). The CDR3 sequence: CASSLAGGVRAGELFF. In DNA form, the CDR3 reads TGTGCCAGCAGCTTAGCAGGCGGGGTACGCGCCGGGGAGCTGTTTTTT.

This chain connects TRBV29-1 to TRBJ2-2, with TRBD2 matching 10 bases. Germline trimming cut 6 bases from V and 5 bases from J; bases unmatched to any gene: 12. The V gene's germline CDR1 is SQVTM and CDR2 ANQGSEA. CDR3 length: 16 residues. CDR3 protein: CSVAMLSGGLTGELFF. Here the CDR3 DNA reads TGCAGCGTCGCGATGCTTAGCGGGGGGTTGACCGGGGAGCTGTTTTTT.

The chain uses TRBV9 and TRBJ1-3, with D perhaps matching TRBD1 (5 bases). V dropped 4 bases and J dropped 0 bases, with 11 bases sitting between them. The CDR3 contains 15 residues. Germline lookup yields CDR1 SGDLS and CDR2 YYNGEE. The DNA for the CDR3 is TGTGCCAGCAGCCCCTCCGGGGGCTCTGGAAACACCATATATTTT. Amino acid sequence: CASSPSGGSGNTIYF.

J is TRBJ1-2 and V is TRBV6-2 or TRBV6-3, with 8 positions matching TRBD1. CDR1 MNHEY and CDR2 SVGEGT come from the germline V gene. The length of the CDR3 is 13 residues. V dropped 5 bases and J dropped 8; count of bases not matched to a gene: 7. The CDR3 loop reads CASSIGQGRGYTF. Here the CDR3 DNA reads TGTGCCAGCAGTATTGGACAGGGCAGAGGCTACACCTTC.

The chain has TRBV28 and TRBJ1-2; 12 bases are a match to TRBD1. Germline CDR1 and CDR2: MDHEN and SYDVKM. V shed 3 bases, J shed 1 base, and the junction held 6 bases outside the gene matches. The CDR3 is 17 residues long. The CDR3 coding sequence is TGTGCCAGCAGTTTGTCGGGACAGGGGGCCAATAACTATGGCTACACCTTC. Translated, it gives CASSLSGQGANNYGYTF.

As regards this clone: Compared with germline, one end of the junction differs, possibly owing to a read error. V usage is TRBV28 and J usage is TRBJ2-7; D is perhaps TRBD1 or TRBD2 (5 bases each). Germline V gives CDR1 MDHEN, CDR2 SYDVKM. CDR3 length: 13 residues. CDR3 DNA: TGTGCCAGCAGTCTATGGGGGAGTGGCGAGCAGTACTTC. As protein: CASSLWGSGEQYF.

The rearrangement joins TRBV24-1 to TRBJ2-5, with 11 nucleotides matching TRBD1. Germline CDR1 is KGHDR and CDR2 is SFDVKD. V gave up 10 bases and J gave up 5 bases; unmatched junction bases: 11. The CDR3 contains 15 residues. The CDR3 loop reads CATSRSGTGGETQYF. The CDR3 DNA sequence: TGTGCCACTAGCAGATCCGGGACAGGGGGGGAGACCCAGTACTTC.

In its sample, this clone was seen a few times. The chain links TRBV10-3 to TRBJ1-5; D is perhaps TRBD1 (6 bases). CDR1 and CDR2 from the germline V gene are ENHRY and SYGVKD. There are 14 residues in the CDR3. With 4 bases removed from V and 5 bases from J, the gap between germline ends came to 12 bases. Here the CDR3 reads CAISVQGTYQPQHF. In DNA form, the CDR3 reads TGTGCCATCAGTGTACAGGGTACCTATCAGCCCCAGCATTTT.

This chain uses TRBV28 with TRBJ2-7; possible D gene TRBD1, 5 bases. V was pared by 4 bases and J by 2 bases, with 12 bases between. The CDR3 covers 14 residues. Germline CDR1 reads MDHEN; CDR2 reads SYDVKM. CDR3 region: CASSYRIGPYEQYF. CDR3 DNA: TGTGCCAGCAGTTACAGGATAGGGCCCTACGAGCAGTACTTC.

This clone was seen a handful of times. The CDR3 protein is CAISDKNLAANNEQFF. In DNA, the CDR3 is TGTGCCATCAGTGATAAAAACCTAGCGGCTAACAATGAGCAGTTCTTC. V and J are TRBV10-3 and TRBJ2-1, with 7 bases identical to TRBD2. J lost 5 bases, V lost 3 bases, and 10 bases had no gene match. Germline lookup yields CDR1 ENHRY and CDR2 SYGVKD. This CDR3 spans 16 amino acids.

V usage is TRBV5-1 and J usage is TRBJ1-2; TRBD1 matches at 9 bases. The germline V gene encodes CDR1 SGHRS and CDR2 YFSETQ. This CDR3 is 14 amino acids long. Germline trimming cut 3 bases from V and 3 bases from J; bases unmatched to any gene: 3. In DNA, the CDR3 is TGCGCCAGCAGCTGGACAGGGGAGGACTATGGCTACACCTTC. Its translation: CASSWTGEDYGYTF.

This clone is a singleton in its sample. The chain combines TRBV10-3 with TRBJ2-1; maybe TRBD1 (5 bases). Trimming removed 8 bases at V and 5 bases at J, with 7 bases between. The CDR3 is made up of 11 amino acids. Looked up from germline, CDR1 is ENHRY and CDR2 is SYGVKD. The CDR3 loop is CAIGANNEQFF. The CDR3 DNA reads TGTGCCATCGGGGCCAACAATGAGCAGTTCTTC.

This sequence joins TRBV7-9 and TRBJ2-6; 12 nucleotides agree with TRBD1. V was pared by 0 bases and J by 2 bases, with 2 bases of the junction left unmatched. The CDR3 is 18 residues long. Germline CDR1 SEHNR, CDR2 FQNEAQ (reference sequence). The CDR3 sequence is CASSLAGTGGAGANVLTF. The CDR3 DNA sequence: TGTGCCAGCAGCTTAGCCGGGACAGGGGGCGCTGGGGCCAACGTCCTGACTTTC.

The rearrangement links TRBV5-8 to TRBJ2-7; TRBD1 matches at 7 bases. In germline, CDR1 is SGHTS, CDR2 YDEGEE. The CDR3 has 14 amino acids. J lost 2 bases, V lost 5 bases, and 7 bases had no gene match. The chain's CDR3 is CASRRKGTAYEQYF. The CDR3 nucleotides read TGTGCCAGCAGACGGAAAGGGACAGCCTACGAGCAGTACTTC. The full variable domain, in which reference TRBV5-8 and TRBJ2-7 provide the parts outside the CDR3, is EAGVTQSPTHLIKTRGQQATLRCSPISGHTSVYWYQQALGLGLQFLLWYDEGEERNRGNFPPRFSGRQFPNYSSELNVNALELEDSALYLCASRRKGTAYEQYFGPGTRLTVT.

The chain uses TRBV19 and TRBJ2-1, with D unresolved. The ends were cut back, 1 base at V and 9 bases at J, with 10 bases in the middle. CDR3 length equals 13 residues. Germline values: CDR1 LNHDA, CDR2 SQIVND (reference sequence). The CDR3 nucleotides are TGTGCCAGTAGTATAGGCGTACAGACTGAGCAGTTCTTC. It translates to CASSIGVQTEQFF.

J is TRBJ2-2 and V is TRBV7-8; 9 nucleotides align to TRBD2. Germline assignment: CDR1 SGHVS and CDR2 FQNEAQ. V lost 4 bases and J lost 5; bases outside the gene matches: 11. The CDR3 extends over 17 amino acids. CDR3 sequence reads: CASSSDRTSEGTGELFF. The DNA for the CDR3 is TGTGCCAGCAGCTCCGATCGGACTAGCGAGGGAACCGGGGAGCTGTTTTTT.

The J gene is TRBJ1-3, the V gene TRBV19; 7 nucleotides agree with TRBD1. The CDR3 runs to 15 residues. Per the germline V gene, CDR1 is LNHDA and CDR2 is SQIVND (reference sequence). Trimming at V came to 6 bases and at J to 1 base, leaving 6 bases not matched to a gene. The CDR3 loop reads CASSRRQGSGNTIYF. The CDR3 nucleotides are TGTGCCAGTAGCCGACGACAGGGTTCTGGAAACACCATATATTTT.

This clone appeared a few times. The chain is built from TRBV11-2 and TRBJ1-5; 7 bases are a match to TRBD1. Per the germline V gene, CDR1 is SGHAT and CDR2 is FQNNGV. The CDR3 has 14 residues. V trimming: 7 bases; J trimming: 0 bases; junction bases outside the gene matches: 3. CDR3 residues: CASTQGGSNQPQHF. The CDR3 DNA sequence: TGTGCCAGCACTCAGGGGGGTAGCAATCAGCCCCAGCATTTT.

The chain combines TRBV18 with TRBJ2-1, with D possibly TRBD2 on 6 matching bases. Trimming cost V 5 bases and J 0 bases, with 17 bases left between them. The CDR3 is made up of 17 amino acids. Germline lookup yields CDR1 KGHSH and CDR2 LQKENI. CDR3 amino acids: CASSANRGGVSYNEQFF. The CDR3 DNA follows: TGTGCCAGCTCAGCCAACAGAGGCGGGGTCTCCTACAATGAGCAGTTCTTC.

The chain recombines TRBV9 with TRBJ1-4, with D possibly TRBD1 on 5 matching bases. V was clipped by 0 bases and J by 8 bases, with 11 bases between them. Germline CDR1 and CDR2: SGDLS and YYNGEE. This CDR3 contains 14 residues. The CDR3 DNA sequence: TGTGCCAGCAGCGTAGAGCTTCAGGGAGAAAAACTGTTTTTT. Translation: CASSVELQGEKLFF.